A selection of T cell receptor beta chains follows, all from one sample in a study of CD8 T cells in Susac syndrome. MiXCR, applied by TCRdb to the immunoSEQ multiplex PCR reads, yields one record per CDR3 protein. Counted here are about 130,000 distinct CDR3 sequences, around 91% occurring once; the ten biggest clones make up about 0.23%. The source material was CD8+ T cells from PBMCs. The source of these receptors is a human donor with multiple sclerosis. Each CDR3 is given without its conserved first and last residue. A D gene is named only where the DNA matches it firmly.

TRBV3-1	NA	ASSLLSHPYGYT
TRBV5-6	NA	ASSQGGWDEKLF
TRBV6-5	TRBD1	ASSGQVNTEAF
TRBV9	NA	ASSVAGAERETQY
TRBV6-2/TRBV6-3	NA	ASSYGLGPSGANVLT
TRBV3-1	NA	ASSQDPLIGNTIY
TRBV4-2	NA	ASSQVVGGNTEAF
TRBV4-3	NA	ASSQGRGGNQPQH
TRBV27	TRBD2	ASSLLAGGDEQF
TRBV9	NA	ASSPPRVPEAF
TRBV29-1	TRBD2	SVTSGRNTGELF
TRBV29-1	NA	SVVGGEQY
TRBV11-2	TRBD1	ASSLVGTAYEQY
TRBV6-5	NA	ASSYSVVSEAF
TRBV5-6	NA	ASSFKESSTGELF
TRBV19	TRBD1	ASQLTGGIYEQY
TRBV4-1	TRBD2	ASSHYPFGEGEAGELF
TRBV7-2	NA	ASSLLTGSYNEQF
TRBV24-1	NA	ATSDAGAGELF
TRBV27	NA	ASSLLGGATEAF
TRBV27	NA	ASSEQGGPYEQY
TRBV5-1	TRBD1	ASREAGGKNIQY
TRBV24-1	TRBD2	ATSESPAGLAWETQY